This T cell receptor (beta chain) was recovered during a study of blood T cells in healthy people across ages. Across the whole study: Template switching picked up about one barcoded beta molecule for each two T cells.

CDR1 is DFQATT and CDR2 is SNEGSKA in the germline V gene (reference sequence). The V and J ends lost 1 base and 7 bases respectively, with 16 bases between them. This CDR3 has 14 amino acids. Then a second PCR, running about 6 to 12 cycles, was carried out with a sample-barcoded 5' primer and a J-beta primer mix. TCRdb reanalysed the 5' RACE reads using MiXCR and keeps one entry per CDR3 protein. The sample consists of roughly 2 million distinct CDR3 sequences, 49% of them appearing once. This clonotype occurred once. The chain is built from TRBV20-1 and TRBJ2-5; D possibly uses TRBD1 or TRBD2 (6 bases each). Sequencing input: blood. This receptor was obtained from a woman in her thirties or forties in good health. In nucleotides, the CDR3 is TGCAGTGCTAGAGTCGGGGGCGGAGGGGCGACCCAGTACTTC. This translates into CSARVGGGGATQYF.